The 3 T cell receptor beta chains below were found in one sample sequenced in a study of T cell responses to AZD1222 COVID-19 vaccine. The repertoire was sequenced with immunoSEQ multiplex PCR; TCRdb's copy has only in-frame clones and lacks some. The sample shows fewer than 100,000 clones, about 85% of them seen only once. Sequences were derived from peripheral blood, sampled on day 0 of AZD1222 vaccination. Receptors originate from an adult in good health.

The CDR3 DNA is TGTGCCAGCAGCTTGTCCCTTAGCTCGGGGTTACACTATGGCTACACCTTC. It codes for CASSLSLSSGLHYGYTF. The chain uses TRBV5-5 and TRBJ1-2; no clear D. Trimming left V 1 base short and J 3 bases short, with 19 bases between. CDR1 is SGHKS and CDR2 is YYEKEE in the germline V gene (reference sequence). The length of the CDR3 is 17 residues. Variable domain in full (rest from reference TRBV5-5 and TRBJ1-2): DAGVTQSPTHLIKTRGQQVTLRCSPISGHKSVSWYQQVLGQGPQFIFQYYEKEERGRGNFPDRFSARQFPNYSSELNVNALLLGDSALYLCASSLSLSSGLHYGYTFGSGTRLTVV.

This sequence joins TRBV3-1 (or the pseudogene TRBV3-2) and TRBJ2-3; no clear D gene. Germline lookup yields CDR1 LGHDT and CDR2 YNNKEL (reference sequence). V was cut by 3 bases and J by 0 bases, with 1 base left in between. The CDR3 consists of 12 residues. CDR3 nucleotide sequence: TGTGCCAGCAGCCAGAGCACAGATACGCAGTATTTT. It encodes CASSQSTDTQYF.

The chain joins TRBV6-5 to TRBJ1-2; D is ambiguous. V was pared by 6 bases and J by 2 bases, with 13 bases between. Germline values: CDR1 MNHEY, CDR2 SVGAGI. The CDR3 is made up of 14 amino acids. CDR3 DNA: TGTGCCAGCAGCGTAGGGCCGTCAAACTATGGCTACACCTTC. As protein: CASSVGPSNYGYTF.